This record looks at one TCR beta chain sequence and its context. Data came from immunoSEQ multiplex PCR; TCRdb stores just in-frame clones and leaves some out. The sample consists of tens of thousands of clones, over 65% of them appearing once. The entry originates in a study of radiotherapy plus CTLA-4 blockade in lung cancer. The clonotype comes from a human donor with non-small cell lung cancer who had a complete response to radiotherapy plus ipilimumab. The source material was peripheral blood, sampled from a patient treated with radiotherapy plus ipilimumab.

The CDR3 sequence: CASRRGGRDTEAFF. The CDR3 nucleotides read TGTGCCAGCAGGCGGGGAGGTAGAGACACTGAAGCTTTCTTT. The chain combines TRBV19 with TRBJ1-1; D is uncertain. V dropped 9 bases and J dropped 3 bases, with 17 bases sitting between them. CDR1 and CDR2 (germline): LNHDA, SQIVND (reference sequence). This CDR3 has 14 amino acids.